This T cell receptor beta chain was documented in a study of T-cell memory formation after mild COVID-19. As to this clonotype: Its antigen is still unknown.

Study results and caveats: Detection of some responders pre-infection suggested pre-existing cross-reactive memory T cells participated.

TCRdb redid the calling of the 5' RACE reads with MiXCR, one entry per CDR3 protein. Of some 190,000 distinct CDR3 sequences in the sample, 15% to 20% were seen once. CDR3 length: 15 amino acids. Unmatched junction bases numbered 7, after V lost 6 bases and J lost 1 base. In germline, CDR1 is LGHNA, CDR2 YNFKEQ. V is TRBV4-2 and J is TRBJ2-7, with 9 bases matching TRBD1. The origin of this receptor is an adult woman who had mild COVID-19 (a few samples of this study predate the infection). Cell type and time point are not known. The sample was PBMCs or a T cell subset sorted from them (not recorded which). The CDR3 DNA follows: TGTGCCAGCAGTCAGGAGGACAGGGGATCCTACGAGCAGTACTTC. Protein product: CASSQEDRGSYEQYF.